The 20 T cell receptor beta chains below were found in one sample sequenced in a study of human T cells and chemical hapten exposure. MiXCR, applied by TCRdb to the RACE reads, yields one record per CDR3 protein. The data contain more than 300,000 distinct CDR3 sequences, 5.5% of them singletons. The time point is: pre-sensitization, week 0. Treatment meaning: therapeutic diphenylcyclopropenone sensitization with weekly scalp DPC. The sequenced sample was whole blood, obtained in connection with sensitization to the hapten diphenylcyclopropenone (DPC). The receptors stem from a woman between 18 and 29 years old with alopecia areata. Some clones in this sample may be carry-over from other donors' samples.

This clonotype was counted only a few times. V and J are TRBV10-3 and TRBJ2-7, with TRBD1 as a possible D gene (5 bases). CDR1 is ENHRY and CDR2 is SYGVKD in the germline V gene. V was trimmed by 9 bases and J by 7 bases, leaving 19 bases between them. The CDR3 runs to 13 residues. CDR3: CAMRIGVSREQYF. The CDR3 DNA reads TGTGCCATGAGGATAGGGGTTTCCCGGGAGCAGTACTTC.

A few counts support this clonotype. CDR3 sequence reads: CASSLRPGQGVPPTNEKLFF. In DNA form, the CDR3 reads TGTGCCAGCAGCCTACGACCGGGACAGGGCGTTCCTCCAACTAATGAAAAACTGTTTTTT. This chain connects TRBV7-8 to TRBJ1-4, with 9 bases aligning to TRBD1. The germline V gene encodes CDR1 SGHVS and CDR2 FQNEAQ. This CDR3 is built from 20 residues. The trim removed 5 bases at V and 0 bases at J, leaving 16 bases unmatched.

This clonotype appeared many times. CDR3 DNA: TGTGCCAGCAGCTTTCCCACCCGGACTAGCGTTAGCAATGAGCAGTTCTTC. This sequence encodes CASSFPTRTSVSNEQFF. This sequence joins TRBV7-9 and TRBJ2-1; 9 nucleotides agree with TRBD2. J gave up 6 bases and V 3 bases, and 12 bases lay outside the gene matches. Germline assignment: CDR1 SEHNR and CDR2 FQNEAQ (reference sequence). This CDR3 spans 17 amino acids.

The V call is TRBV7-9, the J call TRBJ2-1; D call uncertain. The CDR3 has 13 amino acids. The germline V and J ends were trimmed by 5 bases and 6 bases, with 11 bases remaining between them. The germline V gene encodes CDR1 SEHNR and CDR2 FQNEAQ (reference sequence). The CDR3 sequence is CASSAGAFNEQFF. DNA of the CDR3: TGTGCCAGCAGCGCAGGAGCTTTCAATGAGCAGTTCTTC. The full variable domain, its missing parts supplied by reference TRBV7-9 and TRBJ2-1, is DTGVSQNPRHKITKRGQNVTFRCDPISEHNRLYWYRQTLGQGPEFLTYFQNEAQLEKSRLLSDRFSAERPKGSFSTLEIQRTEQGDSAMYLCASSAGAFNEQFFGPGTRLTVL.

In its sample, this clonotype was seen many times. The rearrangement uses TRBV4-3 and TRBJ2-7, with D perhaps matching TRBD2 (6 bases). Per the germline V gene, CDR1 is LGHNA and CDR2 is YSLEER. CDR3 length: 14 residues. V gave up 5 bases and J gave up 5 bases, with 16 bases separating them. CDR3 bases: TGCGCCAGCAGCGCGGGATTAGACGACAACGAGCAGTACTTC. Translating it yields CASSAGLDDNEQYF.

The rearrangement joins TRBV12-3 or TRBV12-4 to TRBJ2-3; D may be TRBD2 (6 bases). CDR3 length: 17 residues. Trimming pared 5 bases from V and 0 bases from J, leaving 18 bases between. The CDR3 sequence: CASSKPHGTPSTDTQYF. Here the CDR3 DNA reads TGTGCCAGCAGTAAACCCCACGGGACTCCTAGCACAGATACGCAGTATTTT.

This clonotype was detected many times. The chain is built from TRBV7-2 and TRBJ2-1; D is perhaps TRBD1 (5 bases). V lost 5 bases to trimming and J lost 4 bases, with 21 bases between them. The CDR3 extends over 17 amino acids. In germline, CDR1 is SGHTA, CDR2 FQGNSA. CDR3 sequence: CASSIRQRGPKYNEQFF. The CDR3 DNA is TGTGCCAGCAGCATAAGACAGCGAGGCCCTAAATACAATGAGCAGTTCTTC.

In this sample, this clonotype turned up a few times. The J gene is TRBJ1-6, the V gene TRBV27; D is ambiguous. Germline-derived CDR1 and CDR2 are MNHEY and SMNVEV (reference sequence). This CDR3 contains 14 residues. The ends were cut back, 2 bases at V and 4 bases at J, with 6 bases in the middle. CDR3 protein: CASSLGDYNSPLHF. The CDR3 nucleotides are TGTGCCAGCAGTTTAGGGGATTATAATTCACCCCTCCACTTT.

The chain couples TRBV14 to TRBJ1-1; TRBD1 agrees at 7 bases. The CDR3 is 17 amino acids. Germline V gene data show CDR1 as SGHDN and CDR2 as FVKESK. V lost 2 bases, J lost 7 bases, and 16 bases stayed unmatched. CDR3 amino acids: CASSQRGQTNRLGEAFF. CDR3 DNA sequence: TGTGCCAGCAGCCAAAGGGGGCAGACGAACAGATTGGGTGAAGCTTTCTTT. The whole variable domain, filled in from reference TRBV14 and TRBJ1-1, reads EAGVTQFPSHSVIEKGQTVTLRCDPISGHDNLYWYRRVMGKEIKFLLHFVKESKQDESGMPNNRFLAERTGGTYSTLKVQPAELEDSGVYFCASSQRGQTNRLGEAFFGQGTRLTVV.

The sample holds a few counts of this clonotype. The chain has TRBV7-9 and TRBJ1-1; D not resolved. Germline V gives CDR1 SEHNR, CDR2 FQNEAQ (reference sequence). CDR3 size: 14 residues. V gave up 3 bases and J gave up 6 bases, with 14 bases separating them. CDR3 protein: CASSLPQDLAEAFF. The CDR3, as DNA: TGTGCCAGCAGCTTGCCCCAGGATCTAGCTGAAGCTTTCTTT.

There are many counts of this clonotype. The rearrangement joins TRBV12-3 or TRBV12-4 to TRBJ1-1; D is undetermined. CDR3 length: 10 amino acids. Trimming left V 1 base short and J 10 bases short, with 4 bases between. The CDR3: CASSLGGAFF. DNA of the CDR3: TGTGCCAGCAGTTTAGGGGGAGCTTTCTTT.

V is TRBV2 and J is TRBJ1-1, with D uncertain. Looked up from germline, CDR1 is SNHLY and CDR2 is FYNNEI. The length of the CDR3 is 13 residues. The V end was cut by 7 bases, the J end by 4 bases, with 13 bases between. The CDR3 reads CASTIYLGTEAFF. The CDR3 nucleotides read TGTGCCAGCACCATTTACTTAGGCACTGAAGCTTTCTTT.

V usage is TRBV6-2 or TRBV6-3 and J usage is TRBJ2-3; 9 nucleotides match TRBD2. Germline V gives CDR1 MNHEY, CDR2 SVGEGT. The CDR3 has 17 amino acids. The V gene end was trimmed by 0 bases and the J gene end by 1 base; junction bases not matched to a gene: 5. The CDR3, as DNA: TGTGCCAGCAGTTACTCGTTAGCGGGGGCCCGCACAGATACGCAGTATTTT. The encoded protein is CASSYSLAGARTDTQYF.

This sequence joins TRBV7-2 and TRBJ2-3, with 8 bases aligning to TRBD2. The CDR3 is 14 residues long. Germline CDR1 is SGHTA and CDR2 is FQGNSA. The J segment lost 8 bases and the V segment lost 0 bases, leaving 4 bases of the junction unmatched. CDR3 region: CASSLASGEGTQYF. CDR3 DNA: TGTGCCAGCAGCTTAGCTAGCGGGGAGGGTACGCAGTATTTT.

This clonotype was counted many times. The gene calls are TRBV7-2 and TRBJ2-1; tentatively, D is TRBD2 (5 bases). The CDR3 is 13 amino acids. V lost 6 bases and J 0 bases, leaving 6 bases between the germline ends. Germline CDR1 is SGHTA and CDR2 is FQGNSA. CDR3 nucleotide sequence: TGTGCCAGCAGGAGCGGCTCCTACAATGAGCAGTTCTTC. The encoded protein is CASRSGSYNEQFF.

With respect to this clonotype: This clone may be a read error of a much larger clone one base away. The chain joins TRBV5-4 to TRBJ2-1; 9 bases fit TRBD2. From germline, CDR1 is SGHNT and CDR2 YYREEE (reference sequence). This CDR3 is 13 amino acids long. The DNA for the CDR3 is TGTGCTCATGGGGCTAGCGGGGCCGTCGAGCAGCTCTTC. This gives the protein CAHGASGAVEQLF.

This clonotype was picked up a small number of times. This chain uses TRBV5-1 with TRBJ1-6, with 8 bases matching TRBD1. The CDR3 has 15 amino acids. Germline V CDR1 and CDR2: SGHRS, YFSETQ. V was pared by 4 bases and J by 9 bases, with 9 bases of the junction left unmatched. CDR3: CASSLGQGQGSPLHF. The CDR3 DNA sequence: TGCGCCAGCAGCCTTGGACAGGGCCAGGGTTCACCCCTCCACTTT.

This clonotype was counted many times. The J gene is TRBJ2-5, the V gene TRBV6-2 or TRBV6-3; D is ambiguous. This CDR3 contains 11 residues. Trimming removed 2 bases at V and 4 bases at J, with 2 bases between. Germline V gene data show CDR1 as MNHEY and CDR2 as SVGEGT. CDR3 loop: CASSYIETQYF. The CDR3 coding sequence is TGTGCCAGCAGTTACATAGAGACCCAGTACTTC.

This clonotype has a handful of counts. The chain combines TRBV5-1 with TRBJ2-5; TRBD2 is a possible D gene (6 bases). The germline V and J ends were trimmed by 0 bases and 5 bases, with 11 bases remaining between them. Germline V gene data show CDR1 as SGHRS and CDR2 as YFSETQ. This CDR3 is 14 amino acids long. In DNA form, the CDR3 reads TGCGCCAGCAGCTTGGGCGGGGTCCTGGAGACCCAGTACTTC. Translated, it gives CASSLGGVLETQYF.

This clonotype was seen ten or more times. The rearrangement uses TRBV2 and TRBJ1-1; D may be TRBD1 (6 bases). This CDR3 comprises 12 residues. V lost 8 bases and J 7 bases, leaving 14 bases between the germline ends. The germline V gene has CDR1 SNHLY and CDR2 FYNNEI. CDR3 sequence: CASSRGPGEAFF. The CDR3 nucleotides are TGTGCCAGCTCCAGGGGCCCGGGTGAAGCTTTCTTT.